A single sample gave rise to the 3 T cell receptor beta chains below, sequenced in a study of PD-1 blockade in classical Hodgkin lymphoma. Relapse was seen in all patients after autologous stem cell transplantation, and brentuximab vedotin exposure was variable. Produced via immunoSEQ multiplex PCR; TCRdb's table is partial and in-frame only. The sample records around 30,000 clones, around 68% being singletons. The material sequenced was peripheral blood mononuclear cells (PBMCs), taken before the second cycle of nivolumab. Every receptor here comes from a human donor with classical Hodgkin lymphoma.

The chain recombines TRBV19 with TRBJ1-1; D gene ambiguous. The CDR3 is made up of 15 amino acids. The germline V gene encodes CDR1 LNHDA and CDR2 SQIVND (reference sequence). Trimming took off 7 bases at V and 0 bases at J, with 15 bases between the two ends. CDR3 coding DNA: TGTGCCAGTAACCCGATCGGGAGCATGAACACTGAAGCTTTCTTT. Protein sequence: CASNPIGSMNTEAFF.

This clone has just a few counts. CDR3 in amino acids: CASKESGAMNTEAFF. The DNA of the CDR3 is TGTGCCAGCAAAGAATCCGGAGCCATGAACACTGAAGCTTTCTTT. The chain recombines TRBV7-9 with TRBJ1-1; D unclear. V was clipped by 7 bases and J by 0 bases, with 15 bases between them. The CDR3 loop spans 15 amino acids. From germline, CDR1 is SEHNR and CDR2 FQNEAQ (reference sequence).

The CDR3 DNA is TGTGCCACCAGCCTGGGGCCTGAAGCTTTCTTT. Amino acids: CATSLGPEAFF. The chain recombines TRBV15 with TRBJ1-1; D is perhaps TRBD1 (5 bases). The CDR3 has 11 residues. CDR1 is LNHNV, CDR2 YYDKDF, per germline (reference sequence). V was pared by 5 bases and J by 6 bases, with 7 bases between.